This T cell receptor beta chain stems from a study of blood T cell repertoires in COVID-19. Libraries were prepared by immunoSEQ multiplex PCR; TCRdb keeps only in-frame clonotypes and omits some of them. Of around 56,000 clones in the sample, 70% to 75% are singletons; the top ten hold 11% to 15%. The origin of this receptor is a woman in her seventies with acute or convalescent COVID-19. Sequencing was performed on peripheral blood.

CDR3 amino acids: CASGFGETQYF. The DNA of the CDR3 is TGTGCTAGTGGTTTCGGAGAGACCCAGTACTTC. The rearrangement links TRBV12-5 to TRBJ2-5; D unresolved. The CDR3 consists of 11 residues. The V and J ends lost 3 bases and 4 bases respectively, with 3 bases between them. Germline values: CDR1 LGHNT, CDR2 FRNRAP.